The entry that follows covers one T cell receptor (beta chain) sequence. What this receptor recognizes is not known. Nothing much larger sits one base from this clone, and base qualities are not available. This sample was taken from a study of cytotoxic CD8 clonotypes in ibrutinib-treated CLL (dated by TCRdb to the early 2020s). Background for the entire study: In this cohort, approximately 14 patients were treatment-naive and more than 9 were relapsed/refractory, while some 18 had unmutated IGHV. Responses were partial in some 24 patients and complete in 2; after median about 63 months follow-up, around 15 stayed in remission and roughly twelve progressed. The response samples were drawn at a median of roughly eleven months into treatment, with a range of about 6 to 36 months. An average of approximately 260,000 productive templates and 80,000 to 100,000 productive rearrangements was obtained per sample. Longitudinal samples were available for about 30% of the 86 trial participants. Cryopreserved peripheral blood mononuclear cells were collected at three points: before therapy, at response, and at either sustained remission or disease progression. All remission and progressive disease samples were collected while patients were still receiving ibrutinib. Study-wide conclusions, independent of this receptor: Public clonotypes were found to be uncommon and were observed to contract or remain stable during treatment; the increase in clonality was shown to reflect expansion of private clonotypes at ibrutinib response. Sampling times were not matched between sustained-remission and progressing patients, and lymph node repertoires were not studied. Baseline clonality was found to be higher than that of age-matched healthy donors and was strongly correlated with circulating CD8+ T-cell counts. An increase in clonality was observed at ibrutinib response, with clonality remaining stable during sustained remission and falling back toward baseline at progression.

Each clonotype received, on average, about 10x coverage in deep resolution sequencing performed on a MiSeq, where the target depth lay between 1 in 1 million and 1 in 200,000 T cells. The immunoSEQ hsTCRB Kit was used to generate the TCR beta libraries. As for the authors' bioinformatics: ImmunoSEQ Data Assistant and ImmunoSEQ Analyzer were used for data analysis, and V, D and J genes were assigned according to IMGT definitions. Clonality, with values ranging from 0 to 1, was calculated as one minus the normalized Shannon entropy of productive rearrangement frequencies. Only overrepresented clonotypes making up at least 0.05% of the repertoire of each patient were included in the public clonotype analysis. Roughly 13 repertoires from age-matched healthy donors, obtained from immuneACCESS, served as clonality controls. TCRdb took over this immuneACCESS table, retaining in-frame rearrangements with V and J assigned. Such tables are incomplete; in checked studies, under half of the missing clones stem from an unresolved V gene, and the remainder is unexplained. V, J and clone size are taken as reported in that table, and D and trimming were inferred from the DNA itself. Present in this sample are about 97,000 clones, 60% to 80% of which were seen just once. The ten largest make up around 25% of the sample.

The sample's time point label, decoded: roughly 23 months on ibrutinib. For TCR beta library preparation, approximately 2 micrograms of genomic DNA were isolated from cryopreserved PBMCs. Longitudinal blood samples from CLL patients on ibrutinib monotherapy were analyzed using high-throughput TCR beta sequencing. The patients took part in an open-label, single-center phase 2 trial of ibrutinib monotherapy. Sample: PBMCs, taken after 24 months of ibrutinib treatment. The clonotype originates from a human donor with chronic lymphocytic leukemia.

The nucleotide sequence is given as TGTGCCAGCAGCTCCCCAGAGGGACAGGTAGCTGGGGCCAACGTCCTGACTTTC. This sequence encodes CASSSPEGQVAGANVLTF. Rearrangement joined TRBV28 to TRBJ2-6, with 8 middle bases fitting TRBD1. From the germline V gene, CDR1 is MDHEN and CDR2 is SYDVKM. V lost 6 bases and J lost 2 bases, and the count of bases not matched to a germline gene is 12. The CDR3 covers 18 residues, taking in both the cysteine and the phenylalanine. Of all the DNA, just the CDR3 is kept, 54 bases in frame from base 1.